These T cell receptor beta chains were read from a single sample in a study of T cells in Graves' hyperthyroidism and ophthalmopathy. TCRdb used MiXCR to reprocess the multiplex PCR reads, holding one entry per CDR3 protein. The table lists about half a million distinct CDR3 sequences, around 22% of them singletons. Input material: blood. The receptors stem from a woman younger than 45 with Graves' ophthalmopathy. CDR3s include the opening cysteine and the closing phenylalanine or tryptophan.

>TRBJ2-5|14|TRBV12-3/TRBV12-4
CASSFDRLEETQYF
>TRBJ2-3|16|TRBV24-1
CATSDLTSGVTDTQYF
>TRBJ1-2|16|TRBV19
CASLFRAWGANYGYTF
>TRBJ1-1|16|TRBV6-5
CASSYSFPGMNTEAFF
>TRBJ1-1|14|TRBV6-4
CASSPDRWDTEAFF
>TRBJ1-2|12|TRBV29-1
CSVVGASYGYTF
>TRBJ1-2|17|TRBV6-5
CASSSVARTGAIHGYTF
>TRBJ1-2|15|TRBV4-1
CASSQEWGVTSGYTF
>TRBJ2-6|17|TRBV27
CASSRISTGSGANVLTF
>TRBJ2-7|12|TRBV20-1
CSANRQGWEQYF
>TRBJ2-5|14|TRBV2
CASSERRSQETQYF
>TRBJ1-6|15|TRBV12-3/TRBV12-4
CASSTVQGYNSPLHF
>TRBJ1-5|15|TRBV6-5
CASSYSPSSNQPQHF
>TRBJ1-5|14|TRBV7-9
CASSVSGSNQPQHF
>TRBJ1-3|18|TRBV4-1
CASSNSPTTEGPGNTIYF